What follows are 11 T cell receptor beta chains derived from one specimen sequenced in a study of identifying expanded T cells in peripheral blood. Method: immunoSEQ multiplex PCR; TCRdb's copy keeps in-frame clones and lacks some. The table includes 70,000 or so clones, 90% detected once. Material: blood. The receptors shown here come from a person aged 18 to 75 in good health.

This chain joins TRBV5-1 and TRBJ2-1; 8 nucleotides line up with TRBD1. CDR1 and CDR2 (germline): SGHRS, YFSETQ. The V gene end was trimmed by 0 bases and the J gene end by 3 bases; junction bases not matched to a gene: 5. The CDR3 spans 16 residues. The CDR3 region is CASSLDGQGHYNEQFF. The CDR3 DNA reads as TGCGCCAGCAGCTTGGACGGACAGGGACACTACAATGAGCAGTTCTTC. Drawing the rest from reference TRBV5-1 and TRBJ2-1, the complete variable domain is KAGVTQTPRYLIKTRGQQVTLSCSPISGHRSVSWYQQTPGQGLQFLFEYFSETQRNKGNFPGRFSGRQFSNSRSEMNVSTLELGDSALYLCASSLDGQGHYNEQFFGPGTRLTVL.

This rearrangement joins TRBV10-2 to TRBJ2-7; the match to TRBD1 covers 7 bases. Germline CDR1 and CDR2: WSHSY and SAAADI. J gave up 3 bases and V 4 bases, and 6 bases lay outside the gene matches. This CDR3 is built from 14 residues. CDR3 sequence reads: CASSAAGGNYEQYF. The CDR3 bases are TGCGCCAGCAGTGCGGCAGGGGGAAACTACGAGCAGTACTTC.

This sequence joins TRBV28 and TRBJ2-7; D unclear. The germline gives CDR1 MDHEN, CDR2 SYDVKM. The CDR3 is made up of 14 amino acids. The ends were cut back, 3 bases at V and 7 bases at J, with 16 bases in the middle. The CDR3 reads CASSLTQAPKEQYF. CDR3 nucleotides: TGTGCCAGCAGTTTGACCCAGGCCCCAAAGGAGCAGTACTTC.

The rearrangement uses TRBV5-4 and TRBJ2-1, with 9 bases fitting TRBD2. This CDR3 has 17 residues. From germline, CDR1 is SGHNT and CDR2 YYREEE (reference sequence). V dropped 0 bases and J dropped 8; count of bases not matched to a gene: 12. The CDR3 loop is CASSLGTSVNRGDEQFF. CDR3 DNA: TGTGCCAGCAGCTTGGGGACTAGCGTTAATCGAGGGGATGAGCAGTTCTTC. Filled out from reference TRBV5-4 and TRBJ2-1, the complete variable domain reads ETGVTQSPTHLIKTRGQQVTLRCSSQSGHNTVSWYQQALGQGPQFIFQYYREEENGRGNFPPRFSGLQFPNYSSELNVNALELDDSALYLCASSLGTSVNRGDEQFFGPGTRLTVL.

The chain links TRBV18 to TRBJ1-1; D unresolved. Germline-derived CDR1 and CDR2 are KGHSH and LQKENI. This CDR3 has 15 residues. Trimming pared 4 bases from V and 8 bases from J, leaving 20 bases between. The CDR3 loop reads CASSLSRKGPDEAFF. The CDR3 region has the DNA TGTGCCAGCTCACTGTCGAGGAAGGGCCCTGACGAAGCTTTCTTT. The complete variable domain, with remaining parts taken from reference TRBV18 and TRBJ1-1, reads NAGVMQNPRHLVRRRGQEARLRCSPMKGHSHVYWYRQLPEEGLKFMVYLQKENIIDESGMPKERFSAEFPKEGPSILRIQQVVRGDSAAYFCASSLSRKGPDEAFFGQGTRLTVV.

This sequence joins TRBV11-2 and TRBJ2-1; the D is unclear. Germline assignment: CDR1 SGHAT and CDR2 FQNNGV. V was trimmed by 6 bases and J by 6 bases, leaving 18 bases between them. The CDR3 has 15 amino acids. CDR3 DNA sequence: TGTGCCAGCAGTTCATACTCTACCCAGGTCAATGAGCAGTTCTTC. Translation: CASSSYSTQVNEQFF.

This clone is a singleton in its sample. V gene TRBV7-5 combines with J gene TRBJ1-1. TRBV7-5 is labeled a pseudogene. The CDR3 is made up of 16 amino acids. CDR3 bases: TGTGCCAGAAGCTTAGGTTGGGGGGCTCCGGGCACTGAAGCTTTCTTT. Translating gives CARSLGWGAPGTEAFF.

This rearrangement joins TRBV19 to TRBJ2-1; possible D gene TRBD2, 7 bases. The germline CDR1 and CDR2 sequences are LNHDA and SQIVND (reference sequence). Trimming pared 7 bases from V and 5 bases from J, leaving 21 bases between. There are 16 residues in the CDR3. The CDR3 DNA is TGTGCCAGTAACACGGGAGGAGGACAGACCCACAATGAGCAGTTCTTC. It specifies CASNTGGGQTHNEQFF.

The J gene is TRBJ1-5, the V gene TRBV7-8, with D maybe TRBD1 (5 bases). The CDR3 has 18 residues. Germline assignment: CDR1 SGHVS and CDR2 FQNEAQ. With 5 bases removed from V and 0 bases from J, the gap between germline ends came to 20 bases. The CDR3 nucleotides are TGTGCCAGCAGCCCCGGGACCCTGTCCCTATATAGCAATCAGCCCCAGCATTTT. This gives the protein CASSPGTLSLYSNQPQHF.

This chain joins TRBV19 and TRBJ1-6; TRBD1 agrees at 10 bases. V shed 5 bases and J 6 bases; nucleotides not matched to a gene: 10. This CDR3 spans 17 amino acids. Germline CDR1 is LNHDA and CDR2 is SQIVND (reference sequence). The CDR3 sequence is CASSAGDRGGGNSPLHF. The DNA of the CDR3 is TGTGCCAGTAGTGCCGGGGACAGGGGAGGGGGTAATTCACCCCTCCACTTT.

V is TRBV29-1 and J is TRBJ2-7; tentatively, D is TRBD1 (6 bases). CDR3 size: 13 residues. V lost 3 bases to trimming and J lost 2 bases, with 11 bases between them. Germline loops: CDR1 SQVTM, CDR2 ANQGSEA. The CDR3 protein is CSVEGRGPYEQYF. CDR3 sequence (DNA): TGCAGCGTTGAGGGCAGGGGCCCCTACGAGCAGTACTTC.